A selection of T cell receptor beta chains follows, all from one sample in a study of Ad26.COV2.S vaccination and SARS-CoV-2 variants. Measured with immunoSEQ multiplex PCR; TCRdb has only the in-frame clones, and not every one. The table lists about 400,000 clones, 83% of them singletons, with almost 7.5% in the top ten. Material: peripheral blood, obtained in a trial of Ad26.COV2.S vaccine versus placebo. The receptors here all came from a person between 18 and 60 years old who received the Ad26.COV2.S COVID-19 vaccine or a placebo. Each CDR3 is given with its conserved first and last residue. D genes are given only for firm matches. Expanded clones get a size class; other rows say once, few or many, or leave the size out.

j_call	v_call	clone_size	cdr3_length	d_call	cdr3_nt	cdr3_aa
TRBJ1-1	TRBV6-5	-	15	TRBD1	TGTGCCACCGATGACAGGGGATTGGGAGGAACTGAAGCTTTCTTT	CATDDRGLGGTEAFF
TRBJ1-5	TRBV4-1	-	16	-	TGCGCCAGCAGCCACCTAGGGTCAGGGATTGGTCAGCCCCAGCATTTT	CASSHLGSGIGQPQHF
TRBJ2-6	TRBV13	-	20	TRBD2	TGTGCCAGCAGCTTAGAGGGACTATCTTTCCCAAGCTCTGGGGCCAACGTCCTGACTTTC	CASSLEGLSFPSSGANVLTF
TRBJ2-7	TRBV7-2	few	13	-	TGTGCCAGCAGCTTAAGTTTGGTCGGGGAATGGTACTTC	CASSLSLVGEWYF
TRBJ2-2	TRBV5-1	-	15	-	TGCGCCAGCAGCTTGGACGGACTGAGGGCCGGGGAGCTGTTTTTT	CASSLDGLRAGELFF
TRBJ2-1	TRBV7-3	once	15	-	TGTGCCAGCAATCCGGGACTCGAACGTGGCAATGAGCAGTTCTTC	CASNPGLERGNEQFF
TRBJ1-5	TRBV7-8	-	12	-	TGTGCCAGCAGCTATATCGCTGGAGCCCAGCATTTT	CASSYIAGAQHF
TRBJ2-5	TRBV3-1/TRBV3-2	-	14	-	TGTGCCAGCAGCCAAGGCTCCCCAGCAGAGACCCAGTACTTC	CASSQGSPAETQYF
TRBJ1-2	TRBV4-3	-	14	-	TGCGCCAGCAGCCATGTCGGGAGAAACTATGGCTACACCTTC	CASSHVGRNYGYTF
TRBJ1-1	TRBV24-1	-	10	-	TGTGCCACCAAGTGTCCTGAAGCTTTCTTT	CATKCPEAFF
TRBJ2-5	TRBV12-3/TRBV12-4	-	11	-	TGTGCCAGCAGCTTCGGAGAGACCCAGTACTTC	CASSFGETQYF
TRBJ1-1	TRBV5-1	-	15	TRBD1	TGCGCCAGCAGCAAATCGACAGGGAGGATACCTGAAGCTTTCTTT	CASSKSTGRIPEAFF
TRBJ1-3	TRBV5-4	-	14	TRBD1	TGTGCCAGCAGCTTTAGAGGGGGCGCGAACACCATATATTTT	CASSFRGGANTIYF
TRBJ2-7	TRBV3-1/TRBV3-2	-	12	-	TGTGCCAGCAGCCACACCGGCGACGAGCAGTACTTC	CASSHTGDEQYF
TRBJ1-2	TRBV6-5	-	13	TRBD1	TGTGCCAGCAGCGACAGGGGGCTGGGGGGCTACACCTTC	CASSDRGLGGYTF
TRBJ2-2	TRBV11-2	-	16	TRBD2	TGTGCCAGCAGCCCCTCGGGACTAGGAGGGGTGGGGGAGCTGTTTTTT	CASSPSGLGGVGELFF
TRBJ2-1	TRBV30	few	15	-	TGTGCCTGGGGGTGGGCCGTAGGGCCCTACAATGAGCAGTTCTTC	CAWGWAVGPYNEQFF
TRBJ2-1	TRBV6-5	-	15	TRBD1	TGTGCCAGCAGTCCCCCGGGACAGGGATACAATGAGCAGTTCTTC	CASSPPGQGYNEQFF
TRBJ2-1	TRBV6-2/TRBV6-3	-	16	-	TGTGCCAGCAGTGACCCCCCCTTGAGCTCCTACAATGAGCAGTTCTTC	CASSDPPLSSYNEQFF
TRBJ2-2	TRBV5-1	-	16	TRBD1	TGCGCCAGCAGCGGAGGGGACAGGGGAGTAGCCGGGGAGCTGTTTTTT	CASSGGDRGVAGELFF
TRBJ2-5	TRBV3-1/TRBV3-2	-	14	-	TGTGCCACTTCCCTCAGGGTAGGGCAAGAGACCCAGTACTTC	CATSLRVGQETQYF
TRBJ1-3	TRBV23-1	-	16	-	TGCGCCAGCAGTCATCCCGCCGGGGTGCCTGGAAACACCATATATTTT	CASSHPAGVPGNTIYF
TRBJ1-4	TRBV4-3	-	13	-	TGCGCCAGCAGCCAAGAGAGGACTGAAAAACTGTTTTTT	CASSQERTEKLFF
TRBJ2-6	TRBV5-1	-	17	TRBD2	TGCGCCAGCAGCTTTCGCGGCGGGAGCTCTGGGGCCAACGTCCTGACTTTC	CASSFRGGSSGANVLTF
TRBJ1-2	TRBV19	-	15	-	TGTGCCAGTAGTATTCGTCTCTCAGGCAACTATGGCTACACCTTC	CASSIRLSGNYGYTF
TRBJ2-3	TRBV5-6	-	13	-	TGTGCCAGCAGCTTAGGGAGGTTAGATACGCAGTATTTT	CASSLGRLDTQYF
TRBJ2-3	TRBV23-1	-	16	-	TGCGCCAAACCGATATCTTCACCGATCCGCACAGATACGCAGTATTTT	CAKPISSPIRTDTQYF
TRBJ2-1	TRBV19	-	13	-	TGTGCCAGTAGTATATCGTCCCCCAATGAGCAGTTCTTC	CASSISSPNEQFF
TRBJ2-7	TRBV7-9	-	16	TRBD2	TGTGCCAGCAGCCGGGAGGGAGGCGCTGCGGGAGCCGAGCAGTACTTC	CASSREGGAAGAEQYF
TRBJ2-2	TRBV4-2	-	11	-	TGTGCCAGCAGTTTCCGCGGGGAGCTGTTTTTT	CASSFRGELFF